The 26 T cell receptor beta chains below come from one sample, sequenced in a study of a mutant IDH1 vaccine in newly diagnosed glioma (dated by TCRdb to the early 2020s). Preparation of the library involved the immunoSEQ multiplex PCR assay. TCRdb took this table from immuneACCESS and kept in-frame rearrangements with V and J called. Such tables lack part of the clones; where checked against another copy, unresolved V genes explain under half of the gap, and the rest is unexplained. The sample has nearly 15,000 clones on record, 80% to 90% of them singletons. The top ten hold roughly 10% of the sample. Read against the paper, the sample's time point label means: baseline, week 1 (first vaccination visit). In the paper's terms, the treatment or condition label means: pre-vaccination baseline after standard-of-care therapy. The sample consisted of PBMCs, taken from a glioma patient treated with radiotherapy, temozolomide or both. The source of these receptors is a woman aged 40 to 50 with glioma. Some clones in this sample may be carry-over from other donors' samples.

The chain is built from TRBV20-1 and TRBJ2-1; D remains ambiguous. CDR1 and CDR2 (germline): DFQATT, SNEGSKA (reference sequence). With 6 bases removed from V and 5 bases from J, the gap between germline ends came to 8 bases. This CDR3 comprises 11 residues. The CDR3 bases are TGCAGTGCGCCCATTGACAATGAGCAGTTCTTC. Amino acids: CSAPIDNEQFF.

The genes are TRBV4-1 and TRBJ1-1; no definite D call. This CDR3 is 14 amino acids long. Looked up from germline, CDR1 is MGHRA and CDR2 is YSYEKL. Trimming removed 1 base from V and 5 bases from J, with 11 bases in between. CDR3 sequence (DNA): TGCGCCAGCAGCCAAGTGGGCAGGTTTACTGAAGCTTTCTTT. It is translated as CASSQVGRFTEAFF.

CDR3 region: CASGIGDYEQYF. The CDR3 nucleotides read TGTGCCAGCGGGATCGGAGACTACGAGCAGTACTTC. This rearrangement joins TRBV6-6 to TRBJ2-7; D is uncertain. Per germline, CDR1 MNHNY and CDR2 SVGAGI (reference sequence). This CDR3 is built from 12 residues. V dropped 8 bases and J dropped 3 bases, with 11 bases sitting between them.

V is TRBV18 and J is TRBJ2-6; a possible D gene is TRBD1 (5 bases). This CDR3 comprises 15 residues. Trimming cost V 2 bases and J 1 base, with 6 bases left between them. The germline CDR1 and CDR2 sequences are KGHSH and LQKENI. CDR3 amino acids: CASSPGASGANVLTF. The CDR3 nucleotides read TGTGCCAGCTCACCAGGGGCTTCTGGGGCCAACGTCCTGACTTTC.

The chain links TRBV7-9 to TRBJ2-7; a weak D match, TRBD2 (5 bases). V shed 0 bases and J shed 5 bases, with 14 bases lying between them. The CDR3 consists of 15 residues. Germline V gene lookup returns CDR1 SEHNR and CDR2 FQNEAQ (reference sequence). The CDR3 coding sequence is TGTGCCAGCAGCTTAGCGGAGACGACCGGGGACGAGCAGTACTTC. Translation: CASSLAETTGDEQYF. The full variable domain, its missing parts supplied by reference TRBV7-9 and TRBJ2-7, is DTGVSQNPRHKITKRGQNVTFRCDPISEHNRLYWYRQTLGQGPEFLTYFQNEAQLEKSRLLSDRFSAERPKGSFSTLEIQRTEQGDSAMYLCASSLAETTGDEQYFGPGTRLTVT.

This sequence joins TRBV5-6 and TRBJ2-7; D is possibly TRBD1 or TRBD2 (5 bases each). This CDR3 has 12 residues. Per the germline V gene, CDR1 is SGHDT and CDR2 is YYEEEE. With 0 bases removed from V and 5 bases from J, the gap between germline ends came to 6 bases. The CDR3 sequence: CASSLVGDEQYF. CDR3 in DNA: TGTGCCAGCAGCTTGGTGGGGGACGAGCAGTACTTC.

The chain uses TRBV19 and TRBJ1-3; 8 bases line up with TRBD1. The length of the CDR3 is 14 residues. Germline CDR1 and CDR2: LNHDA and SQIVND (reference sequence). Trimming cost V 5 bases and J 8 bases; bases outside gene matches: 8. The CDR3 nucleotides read TGTGCCAGTAGTTCTCGACAGGGGTGGGACACCATATATTTT. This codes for CASSSRQGWDTIYF.

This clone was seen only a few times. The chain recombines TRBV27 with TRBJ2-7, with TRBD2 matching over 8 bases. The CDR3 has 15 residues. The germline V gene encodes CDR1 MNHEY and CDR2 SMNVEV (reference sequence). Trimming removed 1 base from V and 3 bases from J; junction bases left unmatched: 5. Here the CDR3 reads CASSLYPGGSYEQYF. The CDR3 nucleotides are TGTGCCAGCAGTTTATACCCGGGAGGGAGCTACGAGCAGTACTTC.

The CDR3 reads CASSPSLAGANVLTF. Written as DNA, the CDR3 is TGCGCCAGCAGCCCTAGTTTGGCTGGGGCCAACGTCCTGACTTTC. The rearrangement uses TRBV4-1 and TRBJ2-6; D remains ambiguous. CDR3 length equals 15 residues. CDR1 and CDR2 from the germline V gene are MGHRA and YSYEKL. Trimming stripped 4 bases from V and 2 bases from J, with 9 bases between.

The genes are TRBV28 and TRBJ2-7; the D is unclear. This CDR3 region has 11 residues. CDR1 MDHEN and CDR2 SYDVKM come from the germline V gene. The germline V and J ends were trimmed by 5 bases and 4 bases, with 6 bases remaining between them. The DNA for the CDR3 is TGTGCCAGCAGTCTCCGGTACGAGCAGTACTTC. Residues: CASSLRYEQYF.

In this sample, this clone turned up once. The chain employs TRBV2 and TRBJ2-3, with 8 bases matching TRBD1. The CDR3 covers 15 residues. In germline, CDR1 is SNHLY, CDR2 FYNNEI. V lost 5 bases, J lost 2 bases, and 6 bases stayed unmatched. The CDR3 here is CASSFGQGHTDTQYF. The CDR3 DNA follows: TGTGCCAGCAGTTTTGGACAGGGACACACAGATACGCAGTATTTT.

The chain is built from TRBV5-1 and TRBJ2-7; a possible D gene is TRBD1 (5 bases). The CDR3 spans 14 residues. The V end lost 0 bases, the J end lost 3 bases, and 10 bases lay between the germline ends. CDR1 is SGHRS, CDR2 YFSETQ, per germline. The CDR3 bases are TGCGCCAGCAGCTTGGAGACAGAAAACTACGAGCAGTACTTC. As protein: CASSLETENYEQYF. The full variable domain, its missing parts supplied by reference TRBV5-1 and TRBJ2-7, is KAGVTQTPRYLIKTRGQQVTLSCSPISGHRSVSWYQQTPGQGLQFLFEYFSETQRNKGNFPGRFSGRQFSNSRSEMNVSTLELGDSALYLCASSLETENYEQYFGPGTRLTVT.

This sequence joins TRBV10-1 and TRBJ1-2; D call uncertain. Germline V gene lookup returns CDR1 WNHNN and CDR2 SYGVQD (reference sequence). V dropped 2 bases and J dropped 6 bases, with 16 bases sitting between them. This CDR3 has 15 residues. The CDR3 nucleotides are TGCGCCAGCAGTGAGAAGAGATGGGGAGCGGATGGCTACACCTTC. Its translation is CASSEKRWGADGYTF.

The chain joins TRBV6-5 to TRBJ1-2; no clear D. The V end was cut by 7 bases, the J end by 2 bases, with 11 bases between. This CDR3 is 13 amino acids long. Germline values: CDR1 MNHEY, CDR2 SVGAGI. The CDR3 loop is CASTQAGNYGYTF. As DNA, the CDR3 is TGTGCCAGCACCCAAGCGGGGAACTATGGCTACACCTTC.

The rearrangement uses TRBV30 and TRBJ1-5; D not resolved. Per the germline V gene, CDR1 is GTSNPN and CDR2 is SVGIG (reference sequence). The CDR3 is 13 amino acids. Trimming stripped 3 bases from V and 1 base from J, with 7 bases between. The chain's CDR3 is CAWSVDSNQPQHF. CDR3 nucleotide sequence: TGTGCCTGGAGCGTGGACAGCAATCAGCCCCAGCATTTT.

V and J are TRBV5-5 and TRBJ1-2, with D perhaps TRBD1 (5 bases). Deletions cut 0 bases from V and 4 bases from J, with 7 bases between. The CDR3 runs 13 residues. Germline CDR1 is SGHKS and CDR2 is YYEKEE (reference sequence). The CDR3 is CASSLAGSYGYTF. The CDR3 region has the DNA TGTGCCAGCAGCTTGGCAGGGTCCTATGGCTACACCTTC.

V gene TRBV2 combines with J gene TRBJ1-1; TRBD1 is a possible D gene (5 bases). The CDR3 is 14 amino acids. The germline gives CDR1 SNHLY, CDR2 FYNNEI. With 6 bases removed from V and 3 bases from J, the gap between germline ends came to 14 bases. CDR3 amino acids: CASRTGTLHTEAFF. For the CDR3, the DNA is TGTGCCAGCAGAACCGGGACCTTACACACTGAAGCTTTCTTT.

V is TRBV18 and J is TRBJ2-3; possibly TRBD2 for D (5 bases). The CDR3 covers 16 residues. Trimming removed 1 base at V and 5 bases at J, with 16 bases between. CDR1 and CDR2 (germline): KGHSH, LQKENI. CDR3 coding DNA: TGTGCCAGCTCACCACGCGGCAGGACTTCCGGAGATACGCAGTATTTT. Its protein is CASSPRGRTSGDTQYF.

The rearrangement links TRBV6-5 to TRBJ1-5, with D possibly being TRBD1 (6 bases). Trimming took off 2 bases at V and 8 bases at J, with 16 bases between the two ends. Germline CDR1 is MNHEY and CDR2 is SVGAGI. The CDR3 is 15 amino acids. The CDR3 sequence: CASSYRARGREPQHF. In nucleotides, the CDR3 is TGTGCCAGCAGTTACAGGGCCAGGGGAAGGGAGCCCCAGCATTTT.

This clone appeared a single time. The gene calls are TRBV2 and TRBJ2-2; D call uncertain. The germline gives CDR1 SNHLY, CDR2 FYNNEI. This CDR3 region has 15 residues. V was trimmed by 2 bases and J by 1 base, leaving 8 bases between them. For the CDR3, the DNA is TGTGCCAGCAGTGAATCTCGAATGAACACCGGGGAGCTGTTTTTT. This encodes CASSESRMNTGELFF.

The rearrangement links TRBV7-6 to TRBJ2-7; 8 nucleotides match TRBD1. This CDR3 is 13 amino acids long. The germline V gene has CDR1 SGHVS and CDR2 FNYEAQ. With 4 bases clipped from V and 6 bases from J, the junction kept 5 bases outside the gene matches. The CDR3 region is CASSSPDRAEQYF. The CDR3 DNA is TGTGCCAGCAGCTCCCCGGACAGGGCCGAGCAGTACTTC.

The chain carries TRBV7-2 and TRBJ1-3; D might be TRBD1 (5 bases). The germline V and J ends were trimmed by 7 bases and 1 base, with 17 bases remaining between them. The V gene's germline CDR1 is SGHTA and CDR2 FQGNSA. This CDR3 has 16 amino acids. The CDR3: CASTDLGLLSGNTIYF. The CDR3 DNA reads TGTGCCAGCACCGATCTGGGACTGCTGTCTGGAAACACCATATATTTT.

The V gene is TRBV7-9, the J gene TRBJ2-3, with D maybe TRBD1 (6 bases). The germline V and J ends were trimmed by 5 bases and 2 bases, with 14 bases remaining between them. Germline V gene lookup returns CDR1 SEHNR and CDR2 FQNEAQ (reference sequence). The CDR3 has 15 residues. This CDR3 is CASSPNTGNTDTQYF. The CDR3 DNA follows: TGTGCCAGCAGCCCAAATACAGGGAACACAGATACGCAGTATTTT.

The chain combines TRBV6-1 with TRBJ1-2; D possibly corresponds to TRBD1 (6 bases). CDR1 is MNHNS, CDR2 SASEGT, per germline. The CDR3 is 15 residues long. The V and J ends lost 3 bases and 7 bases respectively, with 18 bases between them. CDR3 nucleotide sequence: TGTGCCAGCAGTGAGGGGTATCCGACAGGCTCTGGCTACACCTTC. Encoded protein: CASSEGYPTGSGYTF.

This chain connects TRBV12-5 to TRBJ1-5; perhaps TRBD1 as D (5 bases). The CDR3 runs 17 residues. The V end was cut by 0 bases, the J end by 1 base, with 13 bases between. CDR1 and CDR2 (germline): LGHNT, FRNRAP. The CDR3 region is CASGLVDLEGSNQPQHF. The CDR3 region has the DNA TGTGCTAGTGGTTTGGTCGATCTCGAGGGGAGCAATCAGCCCCAGCATTTT.

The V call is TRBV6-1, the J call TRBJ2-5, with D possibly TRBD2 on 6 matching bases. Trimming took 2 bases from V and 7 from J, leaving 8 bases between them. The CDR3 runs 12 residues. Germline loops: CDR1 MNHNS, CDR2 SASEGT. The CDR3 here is CASSERRVTQYF. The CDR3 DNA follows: TGTGCCAGCAGTGAACGGAGGGTGACCCAGTACTTC.